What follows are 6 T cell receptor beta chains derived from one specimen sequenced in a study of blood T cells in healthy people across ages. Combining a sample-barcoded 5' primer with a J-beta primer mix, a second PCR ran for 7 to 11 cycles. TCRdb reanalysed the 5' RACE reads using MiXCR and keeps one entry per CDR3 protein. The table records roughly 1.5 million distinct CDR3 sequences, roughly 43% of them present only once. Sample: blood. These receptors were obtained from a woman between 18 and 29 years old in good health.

CDR3 nucleotides: TGTGCCATCAGTGAGAACGGGGTCGGCGATGAGCAGTTCTTC. Translated: CAISENGVGDEQFF. The V call is TRBV10-3, the J call TRBJ2-1; possibly TRBD2 for D (5 bases). Germline CDR1 ENHRY, CDR2 SYGVKD. The CDR3 contains 14 residues. V dropped 2 bases and J dropped 8 bases, with 13 bases sitting between them.

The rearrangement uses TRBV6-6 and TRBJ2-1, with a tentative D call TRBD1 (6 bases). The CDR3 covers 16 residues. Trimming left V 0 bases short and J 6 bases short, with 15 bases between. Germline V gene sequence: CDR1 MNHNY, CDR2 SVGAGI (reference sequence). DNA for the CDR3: TGTGCCAGCAGTTACTCGGGAAGGGGGATAGGCAATGAGCAGTTCTTC. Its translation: CASSYSGRGIGNEQFF.

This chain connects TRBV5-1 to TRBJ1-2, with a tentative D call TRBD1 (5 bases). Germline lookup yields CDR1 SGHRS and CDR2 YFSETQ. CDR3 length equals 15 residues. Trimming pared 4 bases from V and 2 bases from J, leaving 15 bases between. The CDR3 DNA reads TGCGCCAGCAGCGTCGGGGCCGCGGGGAACTATGGCTACACCTTC. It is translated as CASSVGAAGNYGYTF.

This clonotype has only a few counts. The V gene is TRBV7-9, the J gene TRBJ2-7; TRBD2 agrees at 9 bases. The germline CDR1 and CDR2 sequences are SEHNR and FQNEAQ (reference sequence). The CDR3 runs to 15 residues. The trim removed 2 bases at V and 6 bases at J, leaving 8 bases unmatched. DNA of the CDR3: TGTGCCAGCAGCTTATGGCGGGAGGGATTTGGCGAGCAGTACTTC. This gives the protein CASSLWREGFGEQYF. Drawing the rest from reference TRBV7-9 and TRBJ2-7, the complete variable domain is DTGVSQNPRHKITKRGQNVTFRCDPISEHNRLYWYRQTLGQGPEFLTYFQNEAQLEKSRLLSDRFSAERPKGSFSTLEIQRTEQGDSAMYLCASSLWREGFGEQYFGPGTRLTVT.

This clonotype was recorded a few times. For the CDR3, the DNA is TGCGCCAGCAGCCAAGCACCCGGATTGCGAGCCTATGGCTACACCTTC. It specifies CASSQAPGLRAYGYTF. The chain combines TRBV4-3 with TRBJ1-2; the D is unclear. The CDR3 runs 16 residues. Germline CDR1 LGHNA, CDR2 YSLEER. V dropped 1 base and J dropped 4 bases, with 16 bases sitting between them.

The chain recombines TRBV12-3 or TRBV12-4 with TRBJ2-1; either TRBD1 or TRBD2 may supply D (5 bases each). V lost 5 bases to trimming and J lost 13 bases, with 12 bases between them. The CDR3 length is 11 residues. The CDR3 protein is CASSVGPPQFF. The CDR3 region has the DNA TGTGCCAGCAGTGTGGGACCGCCCCAGTTCTTC.